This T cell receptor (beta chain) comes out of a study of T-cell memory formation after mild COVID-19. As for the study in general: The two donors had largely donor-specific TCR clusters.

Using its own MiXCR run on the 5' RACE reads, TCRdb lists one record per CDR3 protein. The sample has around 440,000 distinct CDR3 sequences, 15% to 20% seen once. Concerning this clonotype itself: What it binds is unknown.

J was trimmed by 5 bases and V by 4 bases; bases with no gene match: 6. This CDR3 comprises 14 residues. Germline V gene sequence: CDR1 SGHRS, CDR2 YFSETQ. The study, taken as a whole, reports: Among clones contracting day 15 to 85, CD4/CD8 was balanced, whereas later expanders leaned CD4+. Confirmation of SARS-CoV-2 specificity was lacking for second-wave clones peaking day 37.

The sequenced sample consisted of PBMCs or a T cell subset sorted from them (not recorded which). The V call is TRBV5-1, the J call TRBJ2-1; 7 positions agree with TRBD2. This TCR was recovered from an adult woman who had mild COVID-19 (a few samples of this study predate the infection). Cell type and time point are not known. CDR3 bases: TGCGCCAGCAGCATTGGGAGGGCAGACAATGAGCAGTTCTTC. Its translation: CASSIGRADNEQFF.